This is a list of T cell receptor beta chains from one sample in a study of OX40 agonist ivuxolimab in advanced cancers. The table came from immunoSEQ multiplex PCR; TCRdb's copy has only in-frame clones and leaves some out. The data contain 85,000 to 100,000 clones, roughly 93% of them seen just once; the ten biggest clones take up 0.26%. The sequences come from CD4+ or CD8+ T cells sorted from blood, collected in a trial of the OX40 agonist ivuxolimab. The receptors were gathered from an adult with an advanced solid tumor such as melanoma, head and neck, liver or kidney cancer. The CDR3 runs from the conserved cysteine through the conserved F or W. Fields, in order: D gene, clone size, J gene, CDR3 length, V gene, CDR3 DNA, CDR3 protein. D genes are given only for firm matches. Expanded clones are given a class, and other clones once, few, many or no size at all.

TRBD1,-,TRBJ1-1,14,TRBV7-3,TGTGCCAGCAGCTCTGGACAGGGGAACACTGAAGCTTTCTTT,CASSSGQGNTEAFF
-,-,TRBJ2-7,10,TRBV20-1,TGCAGTTCCACCGTCTACGAGCAGTACTTC,CSSTVYEQYF
-,-,TRBJ1-2,14,TRBV7-2,TGTGCCAGCAGCTTAGTTTCGACAGCTTATGGCTACACCTTC,CASSLVSTAYGYTF
TRBD1,-,TRBJ1-1,14,TRBV2,TGTGCCAGCAGCCTATCGACAGGGTTCACTGAAGCTTTCTTT,CASSLSTGFTEAFF
-,-,TRBJ1-3,13,TRBV4-3,TGCGCCAGCAGCCAAGATGGGACCCAGGCCATATATTTT,CASSQDGTQAIYF
TRBD2,-,TRBJ2-7,14,TRBV6-5,TGTGCCAGCAGTTACTCGGTCGCGGGGGGCGAGCAGTACTTC,CASSYSVAGGEQYF
-,few,TRBJ1-2,15,TRBV6-6,TGTGCCAGCAGCCCGGCCTGGATCGGCGGAAATGGCTACACCTTC,CASSPAWIGGNGYTF
TRBD2,-,TRBJ2-1,12,TRBV6-6,TGTGCCAGCAGTCCCGGGGGGGATGAGCAGTTCTTC,CASSPGGDEQFF
-,-,TRBJ1-1,16,TRBV12-5,TGTGCTAGTGGTATCTTCGCGGGTAGGATGACCACTGAAGCTTTCTTT,CASGIFAGRMTTEAFF
TRBD2,-,TRBJ2-1,19,TRBV10-3,TGTGCCATCAGAAACCCTGGGACTAGCGGGGGGGCGTCCTACAATGAGCAGTTCTTC,CAIRNPGTSGGASYNEQFF
-,-,TRBJ2-1,14,TRBV6-1,TGTGCCAGCAGTGAGATTAGTGAAGTCAATGAGCAGTTCTTC,CASSEISEVNEQFF
-,-,TRBJ1-3,15,TRBV9,TGTGCCAGCAGCGTAGCATCAGGGTACGGAAACACCATATATTTT,CASSVASGYGNTIYF
-,-,TRBJ2-3,14,TRBV30,TGTGCCTGGAGGAACTTCCAGAGCACAGATACGCAGTATTTT,CAWRNFQSTDTQYF
-,-,TRBJ1-4,16,TRBV28,TGTGCCAGCAGTTTAGTGGGCCATTCAACTAATGAAAAACTGTTTTTT,CASSLVGHSTNEKLFF
-,-,TRBJ1-3,15,TRBV9,TGTGCCAGCAGCCCACAGGGAAGTCCTGGAAACACCATATATTTT,CASSPQGSPGNTIYF
-,-,TRBJ2-1,15,TRBV6-6,TGTGCCAGCAGGCCGCAGGGTAGCACCTACAATGAGCAGTTCTTC,CASRPQGSTYNEQFF
-,-,TRBJ1-5,15,TRBV6-1,TGTGCCAGCAGTGAGGGACCGTATAGCAATCAGCCCCAGCATTTT,CASSEGPYSNQPQHF
TRBD1,once,TRBJ1-1,12,TRBV7-3,TGTGCCAGCAGCTTGACAGGGTTCCCAGCTTTCTTT,CASSLTGFPAFF
TRBD1,-,TRBJ2-7,14,TRBV30,TGTGCCTGGAGTCGGGACAGTGGGAACCACGAGCAGTACTTC,CAWSRDSGNHEQYF
TRBD2,-,TRBJ2-7,15,TRBV7-3,TGTGCCAGCAGCCTGATGGGACTAGGAGGCTACGAGCAGTACTTC,CASSLMGLGGYEQYF
TRBD1,-,TRBJ1-6,15,TRBV5-1,TGCGCCAGCAGCTTCCAGACAGGGGGTAATTCACCCCTCCACTTT,CASSFQTGGNSPLHF
-,-,TRBJ2-7,11,TRBV20-1,TGCAGTGGCGAGTTCTTCTACGAGCAGTACTTC,CSGEFFYEQYF
TRBD2,-,TRBJ2-2,14,TRBV28,TGTGCCAGCACTAGCGGGGGAAAAACCGGGGAGCTGTTTTTT,CASTSGGKTGELFF
-,-,TRBJ2-1,12,TRBV7-3,TGTGCCAGCAGGGCAGGGAGAGAGGAGCAGTTCTTC,CASRAGREEQFF
-,-,TRBJ2-1,16,TRBV15,TGTGCCACCAGCAGAGCGGGGACCGACTCCTACAATGAGCAGTTCTTC,CATSRAGTDSYNEQFF
TRBD1,-,TRBJ2-3,18,TRBV5-4,TGTGCCAGCAGCTTGCCCGGGTGGGACAGGGTCGACACAGATACGCAGTATTTT,CASSLPGWDRVDTDTQYF
-,-,TRBJ2-3,10,TRBV18,TGTGCCAGCTCAGGGGATACGCAGTATTTT,CASSGDTQYF
-,-,TRBJ1-2,15,TRBV7-3,TGTGCCAGCAGCTTAATGCCCGGCAGCGACTATGGCTACACCTTC,CASSLMPGSDYGYTF
-,-,TRBJ1-3,16,TRBV28,TGTGCCAGCAGCATCGGAGGGGGGAGCTCTGGAAACACCATATATTTT,CASSIGGGSSGNTIYF
-,-,TRBJ1-5,17,TRBV28,TGTGCCAGCAGTTTAGGGACAAAATTTTATAGCAATCAGCCCCAGCATTTT,CASSLGTKFYSNQPQHF
-,-,TRBJ2-3,15,TRBV4-2,TGTGCCAGCAGCCAAGAACCGGCAGGAGGAGATACGCAGTATTTT,CASSQEPAGGDTQYF
-,-,TRBJ1-3,15,TRBV23-1,TGCGCCAGCAGTCAGGCAGGGAACTCTGGAAACACCATATATTTT,CASSQAGNSGNTIYF